This T cell receptor beta chain appears in the sequencing data of a study of blood T cell repertoires in COVID-19. Looking at the study overall: The United States, Italy and Spain provided the acute and convalescent COVID-19 samples. PBMCs, B-cell-depleted T cells, or T cells were the source of the cDNA or gDNA that made up the material.

CDR3 length equals 15 residues. Germline CDR1 reads SGHRS; CDR2 reads YFSETQ. Losses at the gene ends were 3 bases for V and 4 bases for J; bases not matched to a gene: 8. Study processing details: Amplification from reference gene primers served as the basis for estimated nucleated cell counts. Clones were sequenced by immunoSEQ multiplex PCR, and TCRdb holds only the in-frame ones, with some missing. The DNA was the basis for D and trimming; V, J and clone size are from that table. This table has 200,000 to 300,000 clones, less than 90% appearing once. The chain combines TRBV5-1 with TRBJ1-2, with 8 bases fitting TRBD1. The source material was peripheral blood. The TCR originated in a man aged 25-45 years with active or convalescent COVID-19. Here the CDR3 DNA reads TGCGCCAGCAGCTCCGGACAGGGAACCCGCTATGGCTACACCTTC. This codes for CASSSGQGTRYGYTF.